This entry concerns a single TCR beta chain. TCRdb's copy holds only in-frame clones and misses some; the assay was immunoSEQ multiplex PCR. Among a few million clones listed, approximately 95% were seen once. The data are from a study of shared clonotypes between healthy human individuals. J gave up 4 bases and V 0 bases, and 7 bases lay outside the gene matches. The CDR3 spans 16 residues. In germline, CDR1 is SGHDT, CDR2 YYEEEE. The gene calls are TRBV5-6 and TRBJ2-1; 7 bases line up with TRBD2. The TCR was taken from a man aged 18-30 years in good health. Some clones in this sample may be carry-over from other donors' samples. Sequenced material: naive CD4+ T cells from PBMCs. Noted subset: CD45RA+ positively selected. The CDR3 is CASSLGAGVGYNEQFF. CDR3 bases: TGTGCCAGCAGCTTGGGTGCGGGAGTAGGTTACAATGAGCAGTTCTTC. Full variable domain (outside the CDR3, taken from reference TRBV5-6 and TRBJ2-1): DAGVTQSPTHLIKTRGQQVTLRCSPKSGHDTVSWYQQALGQGPQFIFQYYEEEERQRGNFPDRFSGHQFPNYSSELNVNALLLGDSALYLCASSLGAGVGYNEQFFGPGTRLTVL.